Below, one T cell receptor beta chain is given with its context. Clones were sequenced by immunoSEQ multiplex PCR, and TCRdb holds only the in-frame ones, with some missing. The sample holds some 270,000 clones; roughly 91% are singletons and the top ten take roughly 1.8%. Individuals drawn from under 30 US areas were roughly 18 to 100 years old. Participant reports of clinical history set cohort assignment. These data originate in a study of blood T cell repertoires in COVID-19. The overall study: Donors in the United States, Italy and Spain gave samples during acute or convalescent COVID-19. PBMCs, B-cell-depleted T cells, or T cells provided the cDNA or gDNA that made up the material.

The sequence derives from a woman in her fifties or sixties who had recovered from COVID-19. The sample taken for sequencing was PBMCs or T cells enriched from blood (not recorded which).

CDR3 sequence: CASSPLADRGGAGANVLTF. The CDR3 DNA sequence: TGTGCCAGCAGCCCCCTTGCCGACAGGGGTGGCGCTGGGGCCAACGTCCTGACTTTC. The chain joins TRBV7-3 to TRBJ2-6; the match to TRBD1 covers 8 bases. The CDR3 consists of 19 residues. With V trimmed by 5 bases and J by 2 bases, 14 bases remained unmatched. Germline values: CDR1 SGHTA, CDR2 FQGTGA.